Below, 15 T cell receptor beta chains from the same sample are listed, as sequenced in a study of T cells in Graves' hyperthyroidism and ophthalmopathy. Researchers took RNA transcripts and amplified the TCR beta CDR3 regions from them. During a first-round RT-PCR of the TCR CDR3, the HTBI primer set was used. MiXCR, applied by TCRdb to the multiplex PCR reads, yields one record per CDR3 protein. The sample lists approximately 520,000 distinct CDR3 sequences; around a quarter were seen once. The sequencing input was blood. These receptors were obtained from a woman in her twenties or thirties with Graves' ophthalmopathy.

The V call is TRBV6-1, the J call TRBJ2-7; no reliable D call. Trimming stripped 10 bases from V and 3 bases from J, with 16 bases between. The CDR3 length is 13 residues. The V gene's germline CDR1 is MNHNS and CDR2 SASEGT. The CDR3 DNA reads TGTGCCACCCGGCTCATACCAATCTACGAGCAGTACTTC. Amino acids: CATRLIPIYEQYF.

This clonotype was counted at least ten times. The rearrangement links TRBV11-2 to TRBJ1-1; no clear D. Looked up from germline, CDR1 is SGHAT and CDR2 is FQNNGV. This CDR3 is 15 amino acids long. Trimming removed 1 base at V and 6 bases at J, with 15 bases between. CDR3 nucleotide sequence: TGTGCCAGCAGCTTAGTGGCGGTTATTTTCGCTGAAGCTTTCTTT. Amino acids: CASSLVAVIFAEAFF.

There are a few counts of this clonotype. J is TRBJ1-2 and V is TRBV15, with a possible D match to TRBD1 (6 bases). Trimming left V 4 bases short and J 0 bases short, with 18 bases between. The CDR3 contains 17 residues. CDR1 LNHNV and CDR2 YYDKDF come from the germline V gene (reference sequence). The CDR3 protein is CATSTPAGTPTNYGYTF. CDR3 DNA sequence: TGTGCCACCAGCACCCCAGCCGGGACACCAACTAACTATGGCTACACCTTC.

This clonotype came up a few times. The V and J genes are TRBV7-3 and TRBJ1-1; D gene uncertain. The CDR3 consists of 14 residues. The V gene lost 3 bases and the J gene lost 6 bases, with 14 bases spanning the gap. The V gene's germline CDR1 is SGHTA and CDR2 FQGTGA. CDR3 coding DNA: TGTGCCAGCAGCTTGGGAGCCAGTACCGCTGAAGCTTTCTTT. It codes for CASSLGASTAEAFF.

Many counts were recorded for this clonotype. For the CDR3, the DNA is TGTGCCAGCAGCTTAGGGTTCAGGGACTATGGCTACACCTTC. Translated, it gives CASSLGFRDYGYTF. The gene calls are TRBV7-2 and TRBJ1-2, with a weak D call TRBD1 (5 bases). V gave up 1 base and J gave up 3 bases, with 9 bases separating them. Germline CDR1 and CDR2: SGHTA and FQGNSA. The CDR3 consists of 14 residues.

This rearrangement joins TRBV11-1 to TRBJ2-4; 9 bases match TRBD2. The CDR3 is 16 amino acids. Trimming removed 5 bases from V and 6 bases from J; junction bases left unmatched: 11. CDR1 SGHAT and CDR2 FQDESV come from the germline V gene (reference sequence). The CDR3 sequence: CASSGAAGGPGNIQYF. CDR3 nucleotide sequence: TGTGCCAGCAGCGGGGCGGCGGGGGGGCCGGGAAACATTCAGTACTTC.

This clonotype was seen repeatedly, ten times or more. The chain has TRBV11-2 and TRBJ2-7; 10 bases line up with TRBD1. V was clipped by 3 bases and J by 5 bases; unmatched bases: 7. The CDR3 has 15 amino acids. CDR1 is SGHAT, CDR2 FQNNGV, per germline. CDR3 bases: TGTGCCAGCAGCTTGGGACAGGGGAGAAGCCACGAGCAGTACTTC. This sequence encodes CASSLGQGRSHEQYF.

This clonotype was seen repeatedly, ten times or more. The chain carries TRBV6-2 or TRBV6-3 and TRBJ2-6; unclear D gene. The CDR3 has 14 residues. Trimming shortened V by 0 bases and J by 4 bases, and 4 bases separated the two germline ends. Germline CDR1 MNHEY, CDR2 SVGEGT. The CDR3 DNA is TGTGCCAGCAGTTACTCGACCGGGGCCAACGTCCTGACTTTC. Translation: CASSYSTGANVLTF.

This clonotype was observed many times. The chain couples TRBV5-5 to TRBJ1-2; the D gene is possibly TRBD1 (5 bases). CDR1 and CDR2 (germline): SGHKS, YYEKEE (reference sequence). Trimming left V 0 bases short and J 6 bases short, with 18 bases between. The CDR3 sequence is 16 residues long. The CDR3 region is CASSLGVGEWLHGYTF. The CDR3 coding sequence is TGTGCCAGCAGCTTGGGTGTAGGGGAGTGGCTTCATGGCTACACCTTC.

This sequence joins TRBV20-1 and TRBJ1-6; 7 bases align to TRBD1. This CDR3 spans 14 amino acids. Germline values: CDR1 DFQATT, CDR2 SNEGSKA (reference sequence). With V trimmed by 4 bases and J by 5 bases, 5 bases remained unmatched. CDR3 nucleotide sequence: TGCAGTGCTAAAGGGACAGAAAATAATTCACCCCTCCACTTT. Translated: CSAKGTENNSPLHF.

This clonotype has ten or more counts. This sequence joins TRBV2 and TRBJ2-4; D is undetermined. CDR1 and CDR2 from the germline V gene are SNHLY and FYNNEI. The CDR3 runs 12 residues. V lost 6 bases and J 8 bases, leaving 11 bases between the germline ends. CDR3 protein: CASRRTADIQYF. The DNA for the CDR3 is TGTGCCAGCAGAAGGACGGCAGACATTCAGTACTTC. The full variable domain, its missing parts supplied by reference TRBV2 and TRBJ2-4, is EPEVTQTPSHQVTQMGQEVILRCVPISNHLYFYWYRQILGQKVEFLVSFYNNEISEKSEIFDDQFSVERPDGSNFTLKIRSTKLEDSAMYFCASRRTADIQYFGAGTRLSVL.

This clonotype came up many times. The CDR3 loop is CASSSFGQIYEQYF. The DNA of the CDR3 is TGTGCCAGCAGCTCCTTCGGACAGATCTACGAGCAGTACTTC. The rearrangement links TRBV7-9 to TRBJ2-7; weak D call: TRBD1 (6 bases). CDR3 length equals 14 residues. Trimming removed 4 bases at V and 3 bases at J, with 13 bases between. In germline, CDR1 is SEHNR, CDR2 FQNEAQ (reference sequence). Based on the CDR3 plus reference TRBV7-9 and TRBJ2-7, the full variable domain is DTGVSQNPRHKITKRGQNVTFRCDPISEHNRLYWYRQTLGQGPEFLTYFQNEAQLEKSRLLSDRFSAERPKGSFSTLEIQRTEQGDSAMYLCASSSFGQIYEQYFGPGTRLTVT.

The J gene is TRBJ1-6, the V gene TRBV12-3 or TRBV12-4, with 9 bases fitting TRBD1. The CDR3 covers 17 residues. J was trimmed by 3 bases and V by 5 bases; bases with no gene match: 8. CDR3 protein: CASSPQDRGLYNSPLHF. The CDR3 nucleotides read TGTGCCAGCAGTCCCCAGGACAGGGGCCTCTATAATTCACCCCTCCACTTT.

This clonotype was seen a single time. CDR3 protein: CASSLDRLGNQRHTEAFF. For the CDR3, the DNA is TGTGCCAGCAGCTTAGACCGTTTGGGGAATCAACGGCACACTGAAGCTTTCTTT. J is TRBJ1-1 and V is TRBV11-2, with no clear D. There are 18 residues in the CDR3. Germline V gives CDR1 SGHAT, CDR2 FQNNGV. The V end lost 0 bases, the J end lost 3 bases, and 20 bases lay between the germline ends.

This clonotype was detected ten times or more. CDR3 amino acids: CSAQRGDRGQRNYGYTF. The CDR3 bases are TGCAGTGCTCAGAGAGGAGACAGGGGGCAGAGGAACTATGGCTACACCTTC. V gene TRBV20-1 combines with J gene TRBJ1-2, with 10 bases matching TRBD1. CDR1 is DFQATT, CDR2 SNEGSKA, per germline (reference sequence). V lost 5 bases, J lost 2 bases, and 14 bases stayed unmatched. This CDR3 has 17 residues.